This passage covers 12 T cell receptor beta chains from one sample sequenced in a study of blood T cell repertoires in COVID-19. Clones were read by immunoSEQ multiplex PCR, and TCRdb kept only the in-frame ones, dropping some. The data show approximately 200,000 clones, roughly 80% seen once. The sequenced material came from peripheral blood. These TCRs come from a woman aged 25-40 years who had recovered from COVID-19.

This sequence joins TRBV7-2 and TRBJ2-5; 7 nucleotides line up with TRBD1. This CDR3 contains 15 residues. From germline, CDR1 is SGHTA and CDR2 FQGNSA. The V gene end was trimmed by 3 bases and the J gene end by 4 bases; junction bases not matched to a gene: 8. The CDR3 DNA is TGTGCCAGCAGCTTGAGGGCGGCAGGGGGAGAGACCCAGTACTTC. This gives the protein CASSLRAAGGETQYF. Drawing the rest from reference TRBV7-2 and TRBJ2-5, the complete variable domain is GAGVSQSPSNKVTEKGKDVELRCDPISGHTALYWYRQSLGQGLEFLIYFQGNSAPDKSGLPSDRFSAERTGGSVSTLTIQRTQQEDSAVYLCASSLRAAGGETQYFGPGTRLLVL.

This clone was seen once. The chain links TRBV18 to TRBJ2-5, with 7 bases identical to TRBD1. The CDR3 runs 13 residues. V shed 2 bases, J shed 5 bases, and the junction held 2 bases outside the gene matches. Germline V CDR1 and CDR2: KGHSH, LQKENI. CDR3 nucleotides: TGTGCCAGCTCACCAGGGACAGCCGAGACCCAGTACTTC. The encoded protein is CASSPGTAETQYF.

V gene TRBV10-3 combines with J gene TRBJ2-7; D call uncertain. The CDR3 sequence is 10 residues long. Deletions cut 3 bases from V and 7 bases from J, with 4 bases between. The germline CDR1 and CDR2 sequences are ENHRY and SYGVKD. CDR3 loop: CAISDQEQYF. The CDR3 DNA follows: TGTGCCATCAGTGATCAGGAGCAGTACTTC.

The V gene is TRBV5-1, the J gene TRBJ2-3; D not resolved. Germline CDR1 reads SGHRS; CDR2 reads YFSETQ. Trimming removed 0 bases from V and 4 bases from J, with 18 bases in between. There are 17 residues in the CDR3. CDR3 amino acids: CASSLAHDSRFPDTQYF. In DNA, the CDR3 is TGCGCCAGCAGCTTGGCCCACGACTCGAGGTTTCCAGATACGCAGTATTTT.

This rearrangement joins TRBV5-1 to TRBJ2-1; 10 positions match TRBD2. J was trimmed by 9 bases and V by 1 base; bases with no gene match: 4. This CDR3 is 14 amino acids long. The V gene's germline CDR1 is SGHRS and CDR2 YFSETQ. In DNA form, the CDR3 reads TGCGCCAGCAGCTTGTCCACTAGCGGGATTGAGCAGTTCTTC. Translated, it gives CASSLSTSGIEQFF.

V usage is TRBV30 and J usage is TRBJ2-1; D perhaps matches TRBD2 (6 bases). V was trimmed by 5 bases and J by 4 bases, leaving 15 bases between them. The CDR3 has 14 amino acids. Germline V gives CDR1 GTSNPN, CDR2 SVGIG (reference sequence). The CDR3 spells CAWGPHRGYNEQFF. Written as DNA, the CDR3 is TGTGCCTGGGGCCCACACCGGGGGTACAATGAGCAGTTCTTC.

The chain carries TRBV10-2 and TRBJ2-7; a weak D match, TRBD2 (6 bases). The germline V gene has CDR1 WSHSY and CDR2 SAAADI. The length of the CDR3 is 13 residues. The germline V and J ends were trimmed by 0 bases and 6 bases, with 9 bases remaining between them. CDR3 in DNA: TGCGCCAGCAGTGAGTCGTGGAGGGGCGAGCAGTACTTC. Protein sequence: CASSESWRGEQYF.

The chain recombines TRBV4-1 with TRBJ1-1, with D uncertain. This CDR3 region has 16 residues. V shed 0 bases and J shed 1 base, with 12 bases lying between them. CDR1 is MGHRA, CDR2 YSYEKL, per germline. The CDR3 region has the DNA TGCGCCAGCAGCCAAGAGGAGACCAGTTGGAACACTGAAGCTTTCTTT. Translated: CASSQEETSWNTEAFF.

This clone was seen a single time. Other DNA sequences from this sample encode an identical CDR3 as well. The chain carries TRBV5-5 and TRBJ2-7, with 12 bases that match TRBD2. This CDR3 comprises 15 residues. CDR1 and CDR2 from the germline V gene are SGHKS and YYEKEE (reference sequence). Trimming at V came to 4 bases and at J to 1 base, leaving 3 bases not matched to a gene. CDR3: CASSMGTSGSYEQYF. The CDR3 DNA reads as TGTGCCAGCAGCATGGGGACTAGCGGGTCCTACGAGCAGTACTTC.

The J gene is TRBJ1-4, the V gene TRBV4-1, with D perhaps matching TRBD1 (5 bases). Germline loops: CDR1 MGHRA, CDR2 YSYEKL. V was pared by 1 base and J by 6 bases, with 12 bases between. CDR3 length: 15 residues. The DNA of the CDR3 is TGCGCCAGCAGCCAAGTAACGGGGGGACATGAAAAACTGTTTTTT. Its translation is CASSQVTGGHEKLFF.

This rearrangement joins TRBV9 to TRBJ2-3, with 9 nucleotides matching TRBD2. The CDR3 spans 15 residues. Germline CDR1 reads SGDLS; CDR2 reads YYNGEE. Trimming removed 0 bases from V and 3 bases from J; junction bases left unmatched: 2. The CDR3: CASSVGLAGTDTQYF. In DNA, the CDR3 is TGTGCCAGCAGCGTAGGGCTAGCGGGGACAGATACGCAGTATTTT. Based on the CDR3 plus reference TRBV9 and TRBJ2-3, the full variable domain is DSGVTQTPKHLITATGQRVTLRCSPRSGDLSVYWYQQSLDQGLQFLIQYYNGEERAKGNILERFSAQQFPDLHSELNLSSLELGDSALYFCASSVGLAGTDTQYFGPGTRLTVL.

The chain recombines TRBV28 with TRBJ2-7, with 7 bases matching TRBD1. This CDR3 is 15 amino acids long. Germline-derived CDR1 and CDR2 are MDHEN and SYDVKM. V dropped 3 bases and J dropped 4; count of bases not matched to a gene: 9. The CDR3 spells CASSFLPGQSYEQYF. The CDR3, as DNA: TGTGCCAGCAGTTTCCTGCCGGGACAGTCTTACGAGCAGTACTTC.